This TCR beta chain emerged from a study of identical twins. Study-wide results and caveats: Clonotypes of the beta chain that were abundant in cord blood carried fewer insertions (memory repertoires showed none).

In regard to this clonotype: The antigen is unknown.

This CDR3 has 15 amino acids. The V end was cut by 0 bases, the J end by 6 bases, with 14 bases between. Germline values: CDR1 DFQATT, CDR2 SNEGSKA (reference sequence). TCRdb re-derived calls from the 5' RACE reads in MiXCR, one entry per CDR3 protein. The sample lists a few hundred thousand distinct CDR3 sequences; 9.6% were seen once. The same specimen was also included in a second study, on yellow fever vaccine responses in identical twins.

The sequence derives from a young woman in good health. Sequenced: PBMCs. The chain recombines TRBV20-1 with TRBJ2-2; D unresolved. The CDR3 protein is CSARDWQLSAGELFF. CDR3 DNA: TGCAGTGCTAGAGATTGGCAGTTGAGCGCCGGGGAGCTGTTTTTT.